The 28 T cell receptor beta chains listed next were all sequenced from one sample in a study of blood T cell repertoires in COVID-19. Assay: immunoSEQ multiplex PCR; the TCRdb copy retains only in-frame clones and omits some. The table lists roughly 210,000 clones, about 87% of them singletons. Sequenced: peripheral blood. Receptors were obtained from a man between 65 and 79 years old with acute or convalescent COVID-19.

The genes are TRBV13 and TRBJ2-2; D is possibly TRBD1 (6 bases). CDR1 and CDR2 from the germline V gene are PRHDT and FYEKMQ (reference sequence). The CDR3 consists of 15 residues. The ends were cut back, 5 bases at V and 0 bases at J, with 10 bases in the middle. The DNA of the CDR3 is TGTGCCAGCAGCCTCAGACAGGCGAACACCGGGGAGCTGTTTTTT. Translating gives CASSLRQANTGELFF.

The chain carries TRBV7-9 and TRBJ1-1; no firm D call. Germline CDR1 is SEHNR and CDR2 is FQNEAQ (reference sequence). The CDR3 has 14 residues. V was cut by 1 base and J by 2 bases, with 8 bases left in between. CDR3 protein: CASSLGTVNTEAFF. The CDR3 region has the DNA TGTGCCAGCAGCTTAGGTACTGTTAACACTGAAGCTTTCTTT.

The V call is TRBV19, the J call TRBJ2-1, with D possibly TRBD2 on 6 matching bases. V shed 4 bases and J shed 3 bases, with 16 bases lying between them. The germline CDR1 and CDR2 sequences are LNHDA and SQIVND (reference sequence). The CDR3 runs 16 residues. The CDR3 DNA sequence: TGTGCCAGTAGTACCCAGCGGAGGGGCGGCTACAATGAGCAGTTCTTC. It specifies CASSTQRRGGYNEQFF.

The V and J genes are TRBV5-1 and TRBJ1-1; the D is unclear. The CDR3 extends over 16 amino acids. Trimming took off 4 bases at V and 4 bases at J, with 20 bases between the two ends. Germline V lookup: CDR1 SGHRS, CDR2 YFSETQ. The CDR3 region has the DNA TGCGCCAGCAGCCCCTCACCGTTCTCGGGGATCACTGAAGCTTTCTTT. Translating gives CASSPSPFSGITEAFF.

This clone was detected many times. V gene TRBV28 combines with J gene TRBJ2-6, with TRBD1 matching 7 bases. Trimming cost V 5 bases and J 0 bases; bases outside gene matches: 7. Germline assignment: CDR1 MDHEN and CDR2 SYDVKM. CDR3 length: 17 residues. DNA of the CDR3: TGTGCCAGCAGTCCAGCACAGGGGAGCTCTGGGGCCAACGTCCTGACTTTC. As protein: CASSPAQGSSGANVLTF. Based on the CDR3 plus reference TRBV28 and TRBJ2-6, the full variable domain is DVKVTQSSRYLVKRTGEKVFLECVQDMDHENMFWYRQDPGLGLRLIYFSYDVKMKEKGDIPEGYSVSREKKERFSLILESASTNQTSMYLCASSPAQGSSGANVLTFGAGSRLTVL.

The chain carries TRBV16 and TRBJ2-3; 11 bases fit TRBD2. The V and J ends lost 0 bases and 5 bases, in that order; junction bases with no gene match: 7. The CDR3 totals 17 residues. Germline V gene sequence: CDR1 KGHSY, CDR2 FQNENV. In DNA, the CDR3 is TGTGCCAGCAGCCAATCAGGCGGAGGACTAGCGGGAGATACGCAGTATTTT. Translated: CASSQSGGGLAGDTQYF.

Turning to this clone: The sample holds other DNA sequences that translate to the same CDR3. CDR3 sequence reads: CASSLGAGSYEQYF. CDR3 sequence (DNA): TGTGCCAGCAGCTTAGGAGCGGGTAGCTACGAGCAGTACTTC. The rearrangement links TRBV7-8 to TRBJ2-7; perhaps TRBD2 as D (6 bases). Trimming removed 1 base from V and 3 bases from J, with 10 bases in between. The CDR3 runs 14 residues. CDR1 is SGHVS and CDR2 is FQNEAQ in the germline V gene.

The chain carries TRBV4-3 and TRBJ2-1; 10 positions match TRBD2. Germline V CDR1 and CDR2: LGHNA, YSLEER. The CDR3 extends over 16 amino acids. V shed 2 bases, J shed 6 bases, and the junction held 7 bases outside the gene matches. CDR3 region: CASSQTSSGRSNEQFF. The DNA for the CDR3 is TGCGCCAGCAGCCAAACATCTAGCGGGAGAAGCAATGAGCAGTTCTTC.

This chain uses TRBV5-4 with TRBJ1-3; maybe TRBD1 (6 bases). The CDR3 extends over 14 amino acids. The V end lost 4 bases, the J end lost 1 base, and 9 bases lay between the germline ends. Germline assignment: CDR1 SGHNT and CDR2 YYREEE (reference sequence). CDR3 loop: CASSLRGSGNTIYF. The CDR3 nucleotides read TGTGCCAGCAGCCTCAGGGGATCTGGAAACACCATATATTTT.

The chain combines TRBV18 with TRBJ1-5; D not certain. CDR1 is KGHSH, CDR2 LQKENI, per germline. V lost 2 bases to trimming and J lost 5 bases, with 16 bases between them. The CDR3 is 16 residues long. CDR3 in DNA: TGTGCCAGCTCACCATCTAGGCCCCCTCCCCATCAGCCCCAGCATTTT. Translation: CASSPSRPPPHQPQHF.

This clone was observed a handful of times. The CDR3 protein is CASSLFGTGGDYTF. Written as DNA, the CDR3 is TGTGCCAGCAGCTTATTCGGGACAGGGGGGGACTACACCTTC. The chain has TRBV7-9 and TRBJ1-2; 11 bases fit TRBD1. The CDR3 runs 14 residues. J was trimmed by 10 bases and V by 2 bases; bases with no gene match: 6. Germline CDR1 is SEHNR and CDR2 is FQNEAQ (reference sequence).

This clone has only one observation. V is TRBV4-2 and J is TRBJ1-1, with 9 bases fitting TRBD1. Germline V gene data show CDR1 as LGHNA and CDR2 as YNFKEQ. This CDR3 contains 14 residues. Trimming took 3 bases from V and 5 from J; bases not matched to a gene: 4. CDR3 DNA sequence: TGTGCCAGCAGCCAGGACAGGGGATGGACTGAAGCTTTCTTT. It specifies CASSQDRGWTEAFF.

The CDR3: CASSLIPGTGSLHF. The CDR3, as DNA: TGTGCCAGCAGCCTGATTCCCGGGACAGGGTCCCTCCACTTT. This chain joins TRBV3-1 (or the pseudogene TRBV3-2) and TRBJ1-6; 9 bases match TRBD1. Per germline, CDR1 LGHDT and CDR2 YNNKEL (reference sequence). This CDR3 is 14 amino acids long. Unmatched junction bases numbered 9, after V lost 4 bases and J lost 14 bases.

This sequence joins TRBV6-5 and TRBJ2-5; D is possibly TRBD1 (6 bases). Germline assignment: CDR1 MNHEY and CDR2 SVGAGI. Between the trimmed V and J ends, which lost 7 bases and 0 bases, there was a span of 15 bases. This CDR3 region has 15 residues. The CDR3 region has the DNA TGTGCCAGCAAAGGGACAAACGGGTACCAAGAGACCCAGTACTTC. Its protein product is CASKGTNGYQETQYF.

The chain carries TRBV27 and TRBJ2-4, with 8 bases identical to TRBD1. Germline CDR1 and CDR2: MNHEY and SMNVEV (reference sequence). The CDR3 has 17 amino acids. J lost 1 base, V lost 3 bases, and 8 bases had no gene match. The CDR3 spells CASSLDRDLQAKNIQYF. In DNA, the CDR3 is TGTGCCAGCAGTTTGGACAGGGATCTTCAGGCCAAAAACATTCAGTACTTC.

This chain connects TRBV24-1 to TRBJ1-2; weak D call: TRBD1 (6 bases). Per germline, CDR1 KGHDR and CDR2 SFDVKD. Trimming removed 5 bases at V and 4 bases at J, with 7 bases between. The CDR3 runs to 12 residues. The CDR3: CATSARGYGYTF. Here the CDR3 DNA reads TGTGCCACCAGTGCCAGGGGCTATGGCTACACCTTC.

This chain uses TRBV27 with TRBJ1-1, with 9 bases matching TRBD1. Germline V gives CDR1 MNHEY, CDR2 SMNVEV (reference sequence). The CDR3 is made up of 13 amino acids. With 6 bases clipped from V and 7 bases from J, the junction kept 6 bases outside the gene matches. CDR3 loop: CASRRQGGGEAFF. CDR3 sequence (DNA): TGTGCCAGCAGACGACAGGGGGGAGGTGAAGCTTTCTTT.

V is TRBV18 and J is TRBJ1-2; D is ambiguous. From germline, CDR1 is KGHSH and CDR2 LQKENI. This CDR3 has 15 amino acids. The V end was cut by 0 bases, the J end by 6 bases, with 14 bases between. The CDR3: CASSPPVTFGNGYTF. CDR3 DNA: TGTGCCAGCTCACCACCGGTGACCTTCGGGAATGGCTACACCTTC.

This clone showed up just once. The rearrangement links TRBV11-3 to TRBJ2-3; 7 bases are a match to TRBD1. The CDR3 covers 12 residues. Trimming removed 1 base from V and 11 bases from J; junction bases left unmatched: 3. Germline assignment: CDR1 SGHNT and CDR2 YENEEA. CDR3 nucleotides: TGTGCCAGCAGCTTAGGGGACAGCTGGCAGTATTTT. Its protein product is CASSLGDSWQYF.

This chain joins TRBV11-3 and TRBJ2-1, with D unclear. From germline, CDR1 is SGHNT and CDR2 YENEEA. Between the trimmed V and J ends, which lost 5 bases and 1 base, there was a span of 9 bases. The CDR3 covers 14 residues. The CDR3 sequence is CASSLTPSYNEQFF. DNA for the CDR3: TGTGCCAGCAGCCTCACTCCTTCCTACAATGAGCAGTTCTTC.

The rearrangement links TRBV20-1 to TRBJ2-7, with D tentatively TRBD2 (6 bases). CDR1 and CDR2 (germline): DFQATT, SNEGSKA (reference sequence). This CDR3 is 14 amino acids long. V shed 3 bases and J shed 2 bases, with 14 bases lying between them. As DNA, the CDR3 is TGCAGTGCTAGTCCCCGGGAGTCCCCCTACGAGCAGTACTTC. Protein: CSASPRESPYEQYF.

This clone was detected only a few times. The chain recombines TRBV5-5 with TRBJ2-3; 16 nucleotides agree with TRBD2. J gave up 7 bases and V 2 bases, and 7 bases lay outside the gene matches. This CDR3 spans 17 amino acids. Germline CDR1 SGHKS, CDR2 YYEKEE (reference sequence). The CDR3 nucleotides read TGTGCCAGCAGCTTAGTTCCGGGACTAGCGGGAGGGAATACGCAGTATTTT. Its protein is CASSLVPGLAGGNTQYF.

CDR3 residues: CASSARDYPYNEQFF. The DNA of the CDR3 is TGTGCCAGCAGCGCCCGGGACTACCCCTACAATGAGCAGTTCTTC. This chain links TRBV7-9 with TRBJ2-1; 7 bases fit TRBD2. Trimming took 5 bases from V and 2 from J; bases not matched to a gene: 6. Germline values: CDR1 SEHNR, CDR2 FQNEAQ (reference sequence). CDR3 length: 15 amino acids.

The V gene is TRBV5-1, the J gene TRBJ2-7, with D perhaps matching TRBD2 (5 bases). V was shortened by 0 bases and J by 3 bases, with 10 bases between the two germline ends. Germline CDR1 and CDR2: SGHRS and YFSETQ. This CDR3 region has 14 residues. This CDR3 is CASSLEGVRYEQYF. CDR3 in DNA: TGCGCCAGCAGCTTGGAGGGAGTCCGCTACGAGCAGTACTTC.

This clone was observed at least ten times. This chain connects TRBV2 to TRBJ2-2, with D maybe TRBD1 (5 bases). In germline, CDR1 is SNHLY, CDR2 FYNNEI. V dropped 8 bases and J dropped 0 bases, with 16 bases sitting between them. This CDR3 region has 16 residues. DNA for the CDR3: TGTGCCAGCTATCTTAATCCAGGGTCGAACACCGGGGAGCTGTTTTTT. Translation: CASYLNPGSNTGELFF.

The chain combines TRBV7-8 with TRBJ1-5; maybe TRBD1 (5 bases). This CDR3 comprises 15 residues. V was trimmed by 5 bases and J by 6 bases, leaving 17 bases between them. Per the germline V gene, CDR1 is SGHVS and CDR2 is FQNEAQ. Here the CDR3 DNA reads TGTGCCAGCAGCCCCGACACTTTTGGGGCTCAGCCCCAGCATTTT. It translates to CASSPDTFGAQPQHF.

The chain has TRBV14 and TRBJ2-1, with D perhaps TRBD2 (6 bases). V dropped 0 bases and J dropped 4 bases, with 10 bases sitting between them. This CDR3 has 15 amino acids. Germline CDR1 reads SGHDN; CDR2 reads FVKESK. The CDR3 region has the DNA TGTGCCAGCAGCCAAGAGCGGGATAGGTACAATGAGCAGTTCTTC. Protein sequence: CASSQERDRYNEQFF.

The chain employs TRBV11-3 and TRBJ2-1; a possible D gene is TRBD2 (6 bases). Trimming shortened V by 8 bases and J by 6 bases, and 14 bases separated the two germline ends. CDR3 size: 13 residues. Germline CDR1 and CDR2: SGHNT and YENEEA. The CDR3 DNA reads TGTGCCAGCTCGGAGGGAGGTATCAATGAGCAGTTCTTC. This sequence encodes CASSEGGINEQFF.